The 2 T cell receptor beta chains in this list originate from one sample, sequenced in a study of CD8+ T cells in alopecia areata. Reverse transcribed after extraction, RNA yielded cDNA as the sequencing template. TCRdb keeps only in-frame clones here, not all; method: immunoSEQ multiplex PCR. The sample has approximately 300,000 clones, 55% to 75% seen once. Treatment reported: oral pan-JAK inhibitor, 5-10 mg twice daily. The sample in question was CD4+ T cells sorted from blood, obtained at week 24, from a patient treated with tofacitinib. The source is a human donor with alopecia areata.

The CDR3 DNA reads as TGTGCCAGCAGCCGCCAGGGTATCCAAAACATTCAGTACTTC. Translation: CASSRQGIQNIQYF. V and J are TRBV14 and TRBJ2-4; weak D call: TRBD1 (5 bases). The CDR3 loop spans 14 amino acids. Trimming shortened V by 4 bases and J by 5 bases, and 12 bases separated the two germline ends. Germline CDR1 is SGHDN and CDR2 is FVKESK.

This clone was seen a few times. The chain combines TRBV29-1 with TRBJ2-1; D not resolved. In germline, CDR1 is SQVTM, CDR2 ANQGSEA. Trimming took off 7 bases at V and 2 bases at J, with 15 bases between the two ends. This CDR3 comprises 14 residues. CDR3 nucleotide sequence: TGCAGCGGTCTGACCGAACCTACCTACAATGAGCAGTTCTTC. Protein sequence: CSGLTEPTYNEQFF.